These T cell receptor beta chains were read from a single sample in a study of CD4+ T cells in melanoma. The method was immunoSEQ multiplex PCR; TCRdb's version includes in-frame clones alone and lacks a portion of them. The top ten hold approximately 10% of the sample, which has some 10,000 clones, roughly two thirds seen once. The sequenced material came from cells from a culture (not recorded whether cultured in vitro). The receptor set was obtained from a human donor with melanoma. Both conserved end residues are part of each CDR3. A D gene is named only where the DNA matches it firmly. Not all rows give a size; the values are once, few, many and, for expanded clones, a class.

CASRIRQGLSSGANVLTF,TGCGCCAGCCGTATACGACAGGGGTTAAGCTCTGGGGCCAACGTCCTGACTTTC,TRBV5-1,TRBD1,TRBJ2-6,18,NA
CASSGTGDPDYGYTF,TGTGCCAGCAGTGGGACAGGGGATCCGGACTATGGCTACACCTTC,TRBV6-5,TRBD1,TRBJ1-2,15,NA
CASRAGLSSYEQYF,TGTGCCAGCAGGGCGGGACTTAGCTCCTACGAGCAGTACTTC,TRBV6-5,NA,TRBJ2-7,14,NA
CASSFQPTDTEAFF,TGTGCCAGCAGCTTCCAGCCTACGGACACTGAAGCTTTCTTT,TRBV5-5,NA,TRBJ1-1,14,few
CAWNGQVGYEQYF,TGTGCCTGGAATGGACAGGTCGGATACGAGCAGTACTTC,TRBV30,TRBD1,TRBJ2-7,13,NA
CASSERFLAGTTDTQYF,TGTGCCAGCAGTGAACGGTTTCTAGCGGGGACCACAGATACGCAGTATTTT,TRBV6-1,TRBD2,TRBJ2-3,17,NA
CASSAQPGLSNYGYTF,TGCGCCAGCAGCGCACAACCGGGACTCAGTAACTATGGCTACACCTTC,TRBV5-1,NA,TRBJ1-2,16,NA
CASSLAFVGGSGNTIYF,TGTGCCAGCAGCTTGGCCTTTGTAGGGGGCTCTGGAAACACCATATATTTT,TRBV5-8,NA,TRBJ1-3,17,medium-sized
CASSLGGGPYNEQFF,TGCGCCAGCAGCTTGGGGGGGGGACCCTACAATGAGCAGTTCTTC,TRBV5-1,TRBD2,TRBJ2-1,15,NA
CAWSRQGVPLNQPQHF,TGTGCCTGGAGTAGACAGGGAGTTCCCCTAAATCAGCCCCAGCATTTT,TRBV30,TRBD1,TRBJ1-5,16,NA
CASSTGQQGETQYF,TGCGCCAGCAGCACGGGACAGCAGGGAGAGACCCAGTACTTC,TRBV5-1,TRBD1,TRBJ2-5,14,few
CASSYGSGGHSPLHF,TGTGCCAGCAGTTACGGATCAGGGGGCCATTCACCCCTCCACTTT,TRBV6-6,TRBD1,TRBJ1-6,15,NA
CASSLLPAATNYGYTF,TGTGCCAGCAGCCTACTTCCGGCGGCTACTAACTATGGCTACACCTTC,TRBV6-6,NA,TRBJ1-2,16,few
CASSLRLGAKTQYF,TGTGCCAGCAGCTTACGGTTGGGGGCCAAGACCCAGTACTTC,TRBV7-3,NA,TRBJ2-5,14,NA
CASSSSGTLTYEQYF,TGTGCCAGCAGCTCCTCCGGGACTCTTACCTACGAGCAGTACTTC,TRBV7-2,NA,TRBJ2-7,15,NA
CASSETLNYGYTF,TGTGCCAGCAGTGAAACACTAAACTATGGCTACACCTTC,TRBV2,NA,TRBJ1-2,13,NA
CASSPHRQMGDTEAFF,TGTGCCAGCTCACCACATCGCCAAATGGGCGACACTGAAGCTTTCTTT,TRBV18,NA,TRBJ1-1,16,once
CASNHGSSYNSPLHF,TGCGCCAGCAACCACGGCAGCTCCTATAATTCACCCCTCCACTTT,TRBV5-1,NA,TRBJ1-6,15,NA
CASSLRTDHYEQYF,TGTGCCAGCAGCTTACGGACAGACCACTACGAGCAGTACTTC,TRBV13,NA,TRBJ2-7,14,NA